The present T cell receptor beta chain was sequenced within a study of T cell responses to AZD1222 COVID-19 vaccine. This table comes from immunoSEQ multiplex PCR, and its TCRdb copy is limited to in-frame clones, with some not included. The data contain about 100,000 clones, 88% of them singletons. Study-level findings and limits: Baseline seropositivity occurred in only a handful of AZD1222 recipients. Two AZD1222 doses significantly raised spike-specific TCR breadth and depth over controls. Spike-wide coverage was observed for vaccine-associated CD4 TCRs, with dominant responses at 160-218 and 743-854. Without day 14 samples, only post-peak T cell repertoires were studied.

Details on this clone: Its specificity is not known.

This sequence originates from an adult in good health. Sequenced material: peripheral blood, taken on day 0 of AZD1222 vaccination.

In DNA form, the CDR3 reads TGTGCCTGGAGTGTAGACAGTAATAATTCACCCCTCCACTTT. The encoded protein is CAWSVDSNNSPLHF. This rearrangement joins TRBV30 to TRBJ1-6, with D possibly being TRBD1 (5 bases). The germline V gene has CDR1 GTSNPN and CDR2 SVGIG (reference sequence). The CDR3 is made up of 14 amino acids. V was cut by 0 bases and J by 5 bases, with 8 bases left in between.